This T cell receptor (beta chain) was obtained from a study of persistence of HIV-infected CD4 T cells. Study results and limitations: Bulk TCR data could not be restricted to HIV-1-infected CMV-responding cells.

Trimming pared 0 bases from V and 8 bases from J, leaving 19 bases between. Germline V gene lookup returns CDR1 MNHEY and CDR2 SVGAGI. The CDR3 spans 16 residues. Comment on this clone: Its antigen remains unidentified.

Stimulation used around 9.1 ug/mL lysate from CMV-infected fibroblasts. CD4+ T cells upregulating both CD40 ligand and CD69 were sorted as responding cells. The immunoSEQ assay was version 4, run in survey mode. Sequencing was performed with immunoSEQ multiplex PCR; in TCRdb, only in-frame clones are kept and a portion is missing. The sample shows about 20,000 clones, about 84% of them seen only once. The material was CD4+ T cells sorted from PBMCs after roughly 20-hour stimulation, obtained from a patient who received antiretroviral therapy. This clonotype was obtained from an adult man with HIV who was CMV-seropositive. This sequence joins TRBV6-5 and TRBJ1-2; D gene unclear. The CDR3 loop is CASSYSRTRLARGYTF. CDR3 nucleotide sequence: TGTGCCAGCAGTTACTCCAGGACTCGGTTGGCGAGGGGCTACACCTTC.